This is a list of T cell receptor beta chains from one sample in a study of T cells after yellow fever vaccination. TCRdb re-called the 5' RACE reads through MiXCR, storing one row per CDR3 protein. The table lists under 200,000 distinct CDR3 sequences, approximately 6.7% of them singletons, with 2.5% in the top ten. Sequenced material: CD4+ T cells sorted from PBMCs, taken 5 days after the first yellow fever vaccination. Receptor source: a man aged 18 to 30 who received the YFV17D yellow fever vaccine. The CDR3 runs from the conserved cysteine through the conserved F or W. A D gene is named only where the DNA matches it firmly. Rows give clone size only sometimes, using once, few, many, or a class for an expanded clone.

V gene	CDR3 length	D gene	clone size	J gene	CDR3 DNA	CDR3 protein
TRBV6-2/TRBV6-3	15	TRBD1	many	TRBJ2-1	TGTGCCAGCAGGGACAGGGGGCTTTCCTACAATGAGCAGTTCTTC	CASRDRGLSYNEQFF
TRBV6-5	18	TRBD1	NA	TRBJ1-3	TGTGCCAGCAGTTACCCGACCGGGACAGGGTCCTCTGGAAACACCATATATTTT	CASSYPTGTGSSGNTIYF
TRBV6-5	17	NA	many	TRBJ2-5	TGTGCCAGCAGTTACTCAGGGGGGGGCCCGTACCAAGAGACCCAGTACTTC	CASSYSGGGPYQETQYF
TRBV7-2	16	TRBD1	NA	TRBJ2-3	TGTGCCAGCAGCTTATTCCTCCGGCAGGGGGCGGATACGCAGTATTTT	CASSLFLRQGADTQYF
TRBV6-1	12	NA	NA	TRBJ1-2	TGTGCCAGCAGTAAGGGGGGCTATGGCTACACCTTC	CASSKGGYGYTF
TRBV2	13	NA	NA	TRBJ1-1	TGTGCCAGCAGTCCAAACAGGGACACTGAAGCTTTCTTT	CASSPNRDTEAFF
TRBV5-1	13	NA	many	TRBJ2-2	TGCGCCAGCAGCCCGCCGAACACCGGGGAGCTGTTTTTT	CASSPPNTGELFF
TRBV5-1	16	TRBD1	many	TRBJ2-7	TGCGCCAGCAGCGAGGGAGTAACAGGGGAAGTCTACGAGCAGTACTTC	CASSEGVTGEVYEQYF
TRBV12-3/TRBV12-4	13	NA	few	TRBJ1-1	TGTGCCAGCAGCTCAAACTCCGGGACAGAAGCTTTCTTT	CASSSNSGTEAFF
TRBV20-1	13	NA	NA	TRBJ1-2	TGCAGTGCTAGAGACGGAGGGTGGTATGGCTACACCTTC	CSARDGGWYGYTF
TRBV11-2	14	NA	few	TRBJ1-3	TGTGCCAGCAGCCAACAATTCTCTGGAAACACCATATATTTT	CASSQQFSGNTIYF